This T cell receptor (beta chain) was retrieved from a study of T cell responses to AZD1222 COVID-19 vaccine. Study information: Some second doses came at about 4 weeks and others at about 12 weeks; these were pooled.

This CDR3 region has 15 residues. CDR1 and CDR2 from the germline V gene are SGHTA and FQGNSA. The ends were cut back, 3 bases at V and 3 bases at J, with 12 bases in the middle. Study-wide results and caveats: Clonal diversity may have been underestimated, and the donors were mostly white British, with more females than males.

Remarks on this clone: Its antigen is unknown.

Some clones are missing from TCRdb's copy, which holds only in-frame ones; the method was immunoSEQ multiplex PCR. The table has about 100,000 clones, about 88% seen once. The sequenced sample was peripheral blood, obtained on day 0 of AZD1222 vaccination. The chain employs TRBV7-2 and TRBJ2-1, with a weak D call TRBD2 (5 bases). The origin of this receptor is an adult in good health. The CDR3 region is CASSLERKHYNEQFF. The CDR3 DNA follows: TGTGCCAGCAGCTTGGAGCGGAAACACTACAATGAGCAGTTCTTC.